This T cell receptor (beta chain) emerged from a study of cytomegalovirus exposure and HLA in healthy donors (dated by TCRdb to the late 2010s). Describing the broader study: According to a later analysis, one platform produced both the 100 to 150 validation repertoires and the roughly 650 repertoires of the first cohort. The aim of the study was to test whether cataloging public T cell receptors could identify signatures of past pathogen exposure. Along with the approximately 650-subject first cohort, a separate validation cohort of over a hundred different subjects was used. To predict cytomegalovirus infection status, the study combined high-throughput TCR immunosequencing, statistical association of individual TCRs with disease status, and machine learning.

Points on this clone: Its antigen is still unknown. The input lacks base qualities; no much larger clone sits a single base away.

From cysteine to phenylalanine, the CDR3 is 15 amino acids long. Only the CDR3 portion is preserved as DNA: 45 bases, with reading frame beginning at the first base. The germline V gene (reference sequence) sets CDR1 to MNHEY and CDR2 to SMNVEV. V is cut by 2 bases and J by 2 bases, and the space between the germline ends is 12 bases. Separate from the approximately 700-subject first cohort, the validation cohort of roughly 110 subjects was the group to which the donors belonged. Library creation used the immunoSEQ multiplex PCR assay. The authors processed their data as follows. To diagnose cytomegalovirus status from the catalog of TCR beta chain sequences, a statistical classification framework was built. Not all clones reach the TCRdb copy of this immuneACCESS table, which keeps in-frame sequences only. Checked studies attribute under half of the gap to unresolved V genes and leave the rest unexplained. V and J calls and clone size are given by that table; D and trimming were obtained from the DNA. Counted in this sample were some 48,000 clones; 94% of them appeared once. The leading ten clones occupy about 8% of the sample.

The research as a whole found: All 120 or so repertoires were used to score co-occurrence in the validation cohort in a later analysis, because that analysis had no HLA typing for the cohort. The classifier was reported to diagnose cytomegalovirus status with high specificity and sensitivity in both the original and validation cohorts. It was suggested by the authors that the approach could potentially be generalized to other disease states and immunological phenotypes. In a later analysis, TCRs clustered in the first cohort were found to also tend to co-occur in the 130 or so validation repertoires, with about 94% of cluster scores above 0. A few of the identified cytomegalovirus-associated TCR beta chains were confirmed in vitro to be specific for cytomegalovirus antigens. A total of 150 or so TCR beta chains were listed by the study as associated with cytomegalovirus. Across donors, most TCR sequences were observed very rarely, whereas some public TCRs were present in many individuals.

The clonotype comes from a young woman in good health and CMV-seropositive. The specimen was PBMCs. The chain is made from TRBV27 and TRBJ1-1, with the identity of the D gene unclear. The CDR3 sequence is CASSLMSNRNTEAFF. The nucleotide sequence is TGTGCCAGCAGTTTAATGTCTAACAGAAACACTGAAGCTTTCTTT.